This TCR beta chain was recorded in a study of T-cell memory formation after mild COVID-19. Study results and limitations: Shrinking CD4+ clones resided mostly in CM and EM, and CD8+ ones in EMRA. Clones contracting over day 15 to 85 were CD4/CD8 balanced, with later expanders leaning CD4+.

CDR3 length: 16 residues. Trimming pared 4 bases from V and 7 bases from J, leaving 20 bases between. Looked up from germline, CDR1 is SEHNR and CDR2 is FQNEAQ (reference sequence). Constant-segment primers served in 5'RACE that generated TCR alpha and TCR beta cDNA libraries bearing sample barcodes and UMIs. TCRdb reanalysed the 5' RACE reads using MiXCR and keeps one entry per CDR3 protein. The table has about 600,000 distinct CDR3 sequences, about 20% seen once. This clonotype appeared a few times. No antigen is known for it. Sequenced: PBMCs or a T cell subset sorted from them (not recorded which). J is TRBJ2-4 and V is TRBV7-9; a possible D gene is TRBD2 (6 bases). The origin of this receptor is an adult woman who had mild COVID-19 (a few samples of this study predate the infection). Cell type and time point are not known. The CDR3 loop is CASSSGHHRRDNIQYF. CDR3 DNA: TGTGCCAGCAGCTCCGGACACCACCGGAGGGATAACATTCAGTACTTC.